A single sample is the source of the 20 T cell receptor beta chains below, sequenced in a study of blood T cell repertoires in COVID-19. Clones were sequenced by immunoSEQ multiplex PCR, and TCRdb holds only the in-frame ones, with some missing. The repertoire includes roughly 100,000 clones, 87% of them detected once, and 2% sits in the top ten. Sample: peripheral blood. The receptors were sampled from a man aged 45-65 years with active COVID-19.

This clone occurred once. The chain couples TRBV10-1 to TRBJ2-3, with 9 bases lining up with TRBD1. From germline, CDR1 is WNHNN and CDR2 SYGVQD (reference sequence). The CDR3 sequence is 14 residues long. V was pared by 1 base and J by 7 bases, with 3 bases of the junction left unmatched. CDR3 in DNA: TGCGCCAGCAGTGAGTGGGACAGGGAAAATACGCAGTATTTT. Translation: CASSEWDRENTQYF.

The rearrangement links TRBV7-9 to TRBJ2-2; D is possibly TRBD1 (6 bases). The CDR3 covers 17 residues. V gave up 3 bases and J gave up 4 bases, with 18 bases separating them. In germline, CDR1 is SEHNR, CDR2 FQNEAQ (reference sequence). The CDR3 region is CASSLKGGDEVTGELFF. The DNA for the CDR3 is TGTGCCAGCAGCTTGAAAGGGGGAGACGAGGTCACCGGGGAGCTGTTTTTT. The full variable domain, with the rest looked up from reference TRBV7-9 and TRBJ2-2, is DTGVSQNPRHKITKRGQNVTFRCDPISEHNRLYWYRQTLGQGPEFLTYFQNEAQLEKSRLLSDRFSAERPKGSFSTLEIQRTEQGDSAMYLCASSLKGGDEVTGELFFGEGSRLTVL.

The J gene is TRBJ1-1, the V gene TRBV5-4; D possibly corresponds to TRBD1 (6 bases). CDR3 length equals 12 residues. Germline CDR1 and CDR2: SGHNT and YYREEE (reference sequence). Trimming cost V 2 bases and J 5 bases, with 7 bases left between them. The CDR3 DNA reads TGTGCCAGCAGCTTAACAGGGACTGAAGCTTTCTTT. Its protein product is CASSLTGTEAFF.

CDR3 loop: CASSWGLEKLFF. The CDR3 bases are TGTGCCAGCAGCTGGGGGCTCGAAAAACTGTTTTTT. The chain uses TRBV16 and TRBJ1-4; tentatively, D is TRBD1 (6 bases). Germline V gene sequence: CDR1 KGHSY, CDR2 FQNENV. The V gene lost 5 bases and the J gene lost 8 bases, with 9 bases spanning the gap. This CDR3 region has 12 residues. Supplemented by reference TRBV16 and TRBJ1-4, the full variable domain reads GEEVAQTPKHLVRGEGQKAKLYCAPIKGHSYVFWYQQVLKNEFKFLISFQNENVFDETGMPKERFSAKCLPNSPCSLEIQATKLEDSAVYFCASSWGLEKLFFGSGTQLSVL.

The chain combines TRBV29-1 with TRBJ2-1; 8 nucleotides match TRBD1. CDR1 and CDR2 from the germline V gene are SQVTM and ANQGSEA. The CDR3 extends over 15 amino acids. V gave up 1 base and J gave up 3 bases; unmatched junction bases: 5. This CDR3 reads CSVEGQGRNYNEQFF. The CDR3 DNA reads TGCAGCGTTGAAGGACAGGGGAGGAACTACAATGAGCAGTTCTTC.

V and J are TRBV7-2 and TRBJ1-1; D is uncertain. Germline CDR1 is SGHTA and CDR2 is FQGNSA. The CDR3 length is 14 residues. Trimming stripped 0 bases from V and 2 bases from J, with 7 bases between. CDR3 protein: CASSLARENTEAFF. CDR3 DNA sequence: TGTGCCAGCAGCTTAGCGCGGGAAAACACTGAAGCTTTCTTT.

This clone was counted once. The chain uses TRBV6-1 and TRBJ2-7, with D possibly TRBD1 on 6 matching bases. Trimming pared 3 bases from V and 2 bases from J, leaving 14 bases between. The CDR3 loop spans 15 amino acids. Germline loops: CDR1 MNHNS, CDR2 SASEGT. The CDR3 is CASSETRDRTYEQYF. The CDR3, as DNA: TGTGCCAGCAGTGAGACTCGAGACAGGACCTACGAGCAGTACTTC.

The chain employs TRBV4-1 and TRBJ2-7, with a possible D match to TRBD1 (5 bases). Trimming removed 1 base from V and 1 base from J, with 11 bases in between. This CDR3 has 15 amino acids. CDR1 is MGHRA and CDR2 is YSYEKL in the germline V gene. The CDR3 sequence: CASSQGPGRSYEQYF. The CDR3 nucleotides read TGCGCCAGCAGCCAAGGGCCAGGGCGATCCTACGAGCAGTACTTC.

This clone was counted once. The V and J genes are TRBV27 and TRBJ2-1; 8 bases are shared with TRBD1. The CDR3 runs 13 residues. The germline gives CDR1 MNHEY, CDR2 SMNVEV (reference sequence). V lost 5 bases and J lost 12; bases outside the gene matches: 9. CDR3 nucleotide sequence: TGTGCCAGCAGTCCCCCCTCCGGGACAGGGCAGTTCTTC. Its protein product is CASSPPSGTGQFF.

CDR3 residues: CASSPDRDRNTIYF. CDR3 DNA sequence: TGTGCCAGCAGCCCGGACAGGGACAGAAACACCATATATTTT. The genes are TRBV7-2 and TRBJ1-3; 8 positions match TRBD1. This CDR3 is 14 amino acids long. The V gene's germline CDR1 is SGHTA and CDR2 FQGNSA. V gave up 5 bases and J gave up 5 bases; unmatched junction bases: 5.

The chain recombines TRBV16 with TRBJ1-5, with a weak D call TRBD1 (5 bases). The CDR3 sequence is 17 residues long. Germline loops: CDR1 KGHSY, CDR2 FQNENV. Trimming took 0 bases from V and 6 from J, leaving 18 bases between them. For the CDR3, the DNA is TGTGCCAGCAGCCAATCTAGGCAGGGCCGTTCAGTTCAGCCCCAGCATTTT. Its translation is CASSQSRQGRSVQPQHF.

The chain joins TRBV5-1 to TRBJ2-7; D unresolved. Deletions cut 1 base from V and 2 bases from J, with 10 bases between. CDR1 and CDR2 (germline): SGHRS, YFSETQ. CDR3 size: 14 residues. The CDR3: CASSLMVGAYEQYF. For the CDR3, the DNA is TGCGCCAGCAGCTTGATGGTTGGAGCCTACGAGCAGTACTTC.

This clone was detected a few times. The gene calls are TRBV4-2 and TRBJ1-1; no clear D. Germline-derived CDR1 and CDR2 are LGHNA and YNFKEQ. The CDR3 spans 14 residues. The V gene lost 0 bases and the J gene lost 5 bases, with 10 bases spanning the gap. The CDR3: CASSQEEARTEAFF. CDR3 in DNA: TGTGCCAGCAGCCAAGAAGAGGCGAGAACTGAAGCTTTCTTT.

The CDR3 nucleotides read TGTGCCAGCTCACCCAACAGGGATGAAGCTTTCTTT. As protein: CASSPNRDEAFF. The chain joins TRBV18 to TRBJ1-1; D may be TRBD1 (6 bases). There are 12 residues in the CDR3. Germline V gene lookup returns CDR1 KGHSH and CDR2 LQKENI. Trimming took 3 bases from V and 7 from J, leaving 9 bases between them.

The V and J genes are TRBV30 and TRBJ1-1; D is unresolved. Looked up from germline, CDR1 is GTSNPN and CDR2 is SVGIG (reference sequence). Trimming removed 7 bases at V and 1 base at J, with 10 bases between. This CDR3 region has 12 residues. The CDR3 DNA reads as TGTGCCTCCGAATCCGGGAACACTGAAGCTTTCTTT. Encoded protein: CASESGNTEAFF.

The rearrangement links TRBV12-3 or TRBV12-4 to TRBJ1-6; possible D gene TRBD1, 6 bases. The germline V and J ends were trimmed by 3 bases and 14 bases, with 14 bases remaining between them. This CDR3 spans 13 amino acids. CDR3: CASSFGQSSTLHF. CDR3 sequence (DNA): TGTGCCAGCAGTTTCGGACAGAGCAGCACCCTCCACTTT.

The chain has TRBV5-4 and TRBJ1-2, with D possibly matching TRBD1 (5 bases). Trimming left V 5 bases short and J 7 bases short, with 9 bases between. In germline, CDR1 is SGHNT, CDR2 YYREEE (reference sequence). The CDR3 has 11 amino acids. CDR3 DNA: TGTGCCAGCAGTTTAAGGGGTGGCTACACCTTC. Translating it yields CASSLRGGYTF.

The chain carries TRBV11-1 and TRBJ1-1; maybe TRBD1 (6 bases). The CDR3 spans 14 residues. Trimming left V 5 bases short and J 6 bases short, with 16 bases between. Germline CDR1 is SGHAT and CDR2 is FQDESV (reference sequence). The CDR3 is CASSQQGPLAEAFF. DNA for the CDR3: TGTGCCAGCAGCCAACAGGGTCCTTTGGCTGAAGCTTTCTTT.

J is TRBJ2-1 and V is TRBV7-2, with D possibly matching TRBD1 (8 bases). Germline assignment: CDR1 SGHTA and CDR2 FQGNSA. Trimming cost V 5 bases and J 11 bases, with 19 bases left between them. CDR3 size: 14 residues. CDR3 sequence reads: CASSPGQGLIKQFF. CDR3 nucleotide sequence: TGTGCCAGCAGCCCTGGACAGGGACTAATAAAGCAGTTCTTC. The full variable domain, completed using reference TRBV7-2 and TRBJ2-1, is GAGVSQSPSNKVTEKGKDVELRCDPISGHTALYWYRQSLGQGLEFLIYFQGNSAPDKSGLPSDRFSAERTGGSVSTLTIQRTQQEDSAVYLCASSPGQGLIKQFFGPGTRLTVL.

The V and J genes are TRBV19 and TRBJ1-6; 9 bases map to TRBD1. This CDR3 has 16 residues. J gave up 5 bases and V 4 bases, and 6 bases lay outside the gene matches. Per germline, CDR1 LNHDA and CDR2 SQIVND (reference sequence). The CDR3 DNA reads TGTGCCAGTAGTAAGACAGGGGGAAGGAATAATTCACCCCTCCACTTT. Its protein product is CASSKTGGRNNSPLHF. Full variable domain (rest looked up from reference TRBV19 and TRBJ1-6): DGGITQSPKYLFRKEGQNVTLSCEQNLNHDAMYWYRQDPGQGLRLIYYSQIVNDFQKGDIAEGYSVSREKKESFPLTVTSAQKNPTAFYLCASSKTGGRNNSPLHFGNGTRLTVT.